The entry below describes one T cell receptor (beta chain). The CDR3 has 17 amino acids. Germline CDR1 is LGHDT and CDR2 is YNNKEL (reference sequence). V shed 0 bases, J shed 0 bases, and the junction held 5 bases outside the gene matches. This entry comes from a study of blood T cell repertoires in COVID-19. Study details: The United States, Italy and Spain were the sources of the acute and convalescent COVID-19 samples.

As originally analysed: Reference gene primer amplification gave estimated nucleated cell counts. Clones were read by immunoSEQ multiplex PCR, and TCRdb kept only the in-frame ones, dropping some. V and J calls and clone size come straight from that table; D and trimming were deduced from the DNA. The table lists over 85,000 clones, roughly 87% of them singletons, with around 5.1% in the top ten. The clonotype originates from a human donor in a cohort sampled during active COVID-19. Sequencing was done on a sample of peripheral blood. The rearrangement links TRBV3-1 (or the pseudogene TRBV3-2) to TRBJ2-1; 7 bases align to TRBD1. The CDR3 spells CASSQDLGGGSYNEQFF. CDR3 DNA: TGTGCCAGCAGCCAAGACCTAGGGGGCGGCTCCTACAATGAGCAGTTCTTC.